The rows below give T cell receptor beta chains drawn from one sample of a study of T cell responses to AZD1222 COVID-19 vaccine. Profiled with immunoSEQ multiplex PCR; TCRdb holds only in-frame clones, not every one. The sample lists 110,000 to 150,000 clones; roughly 93% were seen once. The source was peripheral blood, collected on day 0 of AZD1222 vaccination. These receptors all stem from an adult in good health. Each CDR3 is given with its conserved first and last residue. Fields, in order: clone size, CDR3 length, J gene, V gene, D gene, CDR3 protein, CDR3 DNA. The D gene is left open where the match is weak. Rows give clone size only sometimes, using once, few, many, or a class for an expanded clone.

abundance: few; len: 13; j_gene: TRBJ2-1; v_gene: TRBV30; d_gene: NA; CDR3aa: CAWSAGRGLWQFF; CDR3nt: TGTGCCTGGAGTGCGGGGAGGGGGTTATGGCAGTTCTTC
abundance: NA; len: 12; j_gene: TRBJ1-1; v_gene: TRBV18; d_gene: NA; CDR3aa: CASSPRGRQAFF; CDR3nt: TGTGCCAGCTCACCACGGGGGAGACAAGCTTTCTTT
abundance: NA; len: 14; j_gene: TRBJ1-1; v_gene: TRBV27; d_gene: NA; CDR3aa: CASSLSSGNTEAFF; CDR3nt: TGTGCCAGCAGTTTATCGTCGGGAAACACTGAAGCTTTCTTT
abundance: NA; len: 13; j_gene: TRBJ1-2; v_gene: TRBV29-1; d_gene: TRBD1; CDR3aa: CSVTGTGNYGYTF; CDR3nt: TGCAGCGTTACTGGGACAGGCAACTATGGCTACACCTTC
abundance: NA; len: 16; j_gene: TRBJ1-5; v_gene: TRBV19; d_gene: NA; CDR3aa: CASSIVGLGGNQPQHF; CDR3nt: TGTGCCAGTAGTATAGTGGGACTTGGGGGCAATCAGCCCCAGCATTTT
abundance: NA; len: 17; j_gene: TRBJ1-1; v_gene: TRBV28; d_gene: NA; CDR3aa: CASSLMGAGGKDTEAFF; CDR3nt: TGTGCCAGCAGTTTAATGGGGGCTGGGGGGAAGGACACTGAAGCTTTCTTT
abundance: NA; len: 16; j_gene: TRBJ2-2; v_gene: TRBV18; d_gene: TRBD2; CDR3aa: CASSPKRLAGDGELFF; CDR3nt: TGTGCCAGCTCACCGAAGAGGCTAGCGGGGGACGGGGAGCTGTTTTTT
abundance: NA; len: 15; j_gene: TRBJ2-1; v_gene: TRBV5-8; d_gene: NA; CDR3aa: CASSLQLSSYNEQFF; CDR3nt: TGTGCCAGCAGCTTGCAGCTTAGCTCCTACAATGAGCAGTTCTTC
abundance: NA; len: 16; j_gene: TRBJ1-1; v_gene: TRBV27; d_gene: NA; CDR3aa: CASSYSGTWMNTEAFF; CDR3nt: TGTGCCAGCAGTTACTCCGGGACATGGATGAACACTGAAGCTTTCTTT
abundance: few; len: 16; j_gene: TRBJ1-4; v_gene: TRBV11-2; d_gene: NA; CDR3aa: CASDERPDRSTEKLFF; CDR3nt: TGTGCCAGCGATGAGAGACCGGACAGAAGTACTGAAAAACTGTTTTTT
abundance: NA; len: 15; j_gene: TRBJ2-1; v_gene: TRBV5-1; d_gene: NA; CDR3aa: CASSLWGGTNNEQFF; CDR3nt: TGCGCCAGCAGCTTGTGGGGGGGCACAAACAATGAGCAGTTCTTC
abundance: NA; len: 16; j_gene: TRBJ2-7; v_gene: TRBV11-2; d_gene: TRBD2; CDR3aa: CASSQATSGKTYEQYF; CDR3nt: TGTGCCAGCAGCCAAGCGACTAGCGGGAAAACCTACGAGCAGTACTTC
abundance: NA; len: 14; j_gene: TRBJ2-1; v_gene: TRBV4-1; d_gene: TRBD1; CDR3aa: CASSRGTGRNEQFF; CDR3nt: TGCGCCAGCAGCCGAGGGACAGGGAGAAATGAGCAGTTCTTC
abundance: NA; len: 14; j_gene: TRBJ2-1; v_gene: TRBV5-6; d_gene: TRBD1; CDR3aa: CASSKGQGYNEQFF; CDR3nt: TGTGCCAGCAGCAAGGGACAGGGGTACAATGAGCAGTTCTTC
abundance: NA; len: 15; j_gene: TRBJ1-1; v_gene: TRBV27; d_gene: NA; CDR3aa: CASSSWEGQNTEAFF; CDR3nt: TGTGCCAGCAGCTCCTGGGAGGGCCAGAACACTGAAGCTTTCTTT
abundance: NA; len: 13; j_gene: TRBJ1-5; v_gene: TRBV9; d_gene: NA; CDR3aa: CASSVDGDQPQHF; CDR3nt: TGTGCCAGCAGCGTAGACGGAGATCAGCCCCAGCATTTT
abundance: NA; len: 14; j_gene: TRBJ1-3; v_gene: TRBV2; d_gene: TRBD1; CDR3aa: CASSWDSSGNTIYF; CDR3nt: TGTGCCAGCAGTTGGGACAGCTCTGGAAACACCATATATTTT
abundance: NA; len: 14; j_gene: TRBJ1-6; v_gene: TRBV5-6; d_gene: TRBD1; CDR3aa: CASSSTGYDSPLHF; CDR3nt: TGTGCCAGCAGCTCGACAGGGTATGATTCACCCCTCCACTTT
abundance: NA; len: 18; j_gene: TRBJ1-3; v_gene: TRBV24-1; d_gene: NA; CDR3aa: CATSDSLTSALSGNTMYF; CDR3nt: TGTGCCACCAGTGATTCCTTGACCTCAGCGCTCTCTGGAAACACCATGTATTTT
abundance: once; len: 15; j_gene: TRBJ1-2; v_gene: TRBV25-1; d_gene: NA; CDR3aa: CARVQRGAANYGYTF; CDR3nt: TGTGCCCGCGTTCAGCGGGGGGCAGCTAACTATGGCTACACCTTC
abundance: NA; len: 14; j_gene: TRBJ2-3; v_gene: TRBV10-3; d_gene: NA; CDR3aa: CAIGPRTATDTQYF; CDR3nt: TGTGCCATCGGCCCCAGGACGGCCACAGATACGCAGTATTTT
abundance: once; len: 16; j_gene: TRBJ1-1; v_gene: TRBV18; d_gene: TRBD1; CDR3aa: CASSDSLQGGRTEAFF; CDR3nt: TGTGCCAGCTCAGACTCATTACAGGGGGGAAGGACTGAAGCTTTCTTT
abundance: NA; len: 16; j_gene: TRBJ1-2; v_gene: TRBV28; d_gene: NA; CDR3aa: CASSLVVQWVSYGYTF; CDR3nt: TGTGCCAGCAGTTTAGTAGTACAGTGGGTTAGCTATGGCTACACCTTC
abundance: NA; len: 14; j_gene: TRBJ1-1; v_gene: TRBV6-1; d_gene: TRBD1; CDR3aa: CASSEAPQQGQAFF; CDR3nt: TGTGCCAGCAGTGAAGCACCCCAACAGGGGCAGGCTTTCTTT
abundance: NA; len: 15; j_gene: TRBJ2-5; v_gene: TRBV11-2; d_gene: TRBD2; CDR3aa: CASSLERTREETQYF; CDR3nt: TGTGCCAGCAGCTTAGAGAGGACTAGAGAAGAGACCCAGTACTTC